This T cell receptor beta chain emerged from a study of control samples from healthy donors and cancer patients. Method: immunoSEQ multiplex PCR; TCRdb's copy keeps in-frame clones and lacks some. The sample records 50,000 or so clones, over 90% being singletons. Trimming cost V 3 bases and J 7 bases; bases outside gene matches: 6. Per the germline V gene, CDR1 is DFQATT and CDR2 is SNEGSKA (reference sequence). The CDR3 length is 14 residues. The chain employs TRBV20-1 and TRBJ2-1; 10 bases map to TRBD2. This clonotype was sampled from a woman aged 50 to 65 with head and neck cancer. Sample: PBMCs. The CDR3 loop is CSASRLAGVNEQFF. CDR3 DNA: TGCAGTGCTAGTCGGCTAGCGGGGGTGAATGAGCAGTTCTTC.